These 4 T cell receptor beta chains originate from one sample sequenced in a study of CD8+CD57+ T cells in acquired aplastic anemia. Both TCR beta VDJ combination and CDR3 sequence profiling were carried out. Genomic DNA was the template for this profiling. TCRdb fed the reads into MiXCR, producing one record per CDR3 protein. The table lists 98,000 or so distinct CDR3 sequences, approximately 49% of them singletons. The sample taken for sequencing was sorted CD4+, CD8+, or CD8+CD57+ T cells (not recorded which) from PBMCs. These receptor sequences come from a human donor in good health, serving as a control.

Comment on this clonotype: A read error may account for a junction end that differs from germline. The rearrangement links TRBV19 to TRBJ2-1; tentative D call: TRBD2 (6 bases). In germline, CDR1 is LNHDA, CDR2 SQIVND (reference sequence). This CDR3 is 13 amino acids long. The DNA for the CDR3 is TGTGCCAGTAGTGCGGGATCTCTCAATGAGCAGTCCTTC. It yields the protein CASSAGSLNEQSF.

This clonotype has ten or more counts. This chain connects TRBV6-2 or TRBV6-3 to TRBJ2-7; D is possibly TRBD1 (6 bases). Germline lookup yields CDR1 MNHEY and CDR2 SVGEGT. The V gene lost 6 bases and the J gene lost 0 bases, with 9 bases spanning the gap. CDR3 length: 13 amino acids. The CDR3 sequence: CASSWGHSYEQYF. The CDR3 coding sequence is TGTGCCAGCAGCTGGGGACACTCCTACGAGCAGTACTTC.

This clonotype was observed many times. CDR3 DNA: TGTGCCAGCAAAAGATATGAGTCAGTTAGCAATCAGCCCCAGCATTTT. It codes for CASKRYESVSNQPQHF. The chain has TRBV6-1 and TRBJ1-5; D uncertain. This CDR3 is built from 16 residues. Germline CDR1 and CDR2: MNHNS and SASEGT. V shed 7 bases and J shed 0 bases, with 16 bases lying between them.

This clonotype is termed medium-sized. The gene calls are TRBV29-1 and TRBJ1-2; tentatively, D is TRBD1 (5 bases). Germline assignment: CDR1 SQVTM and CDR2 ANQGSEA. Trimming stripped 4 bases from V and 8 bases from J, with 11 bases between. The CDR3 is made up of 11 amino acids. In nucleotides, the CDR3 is TGCAGCGTTGCCTGGCAGGGAGGCTACACCTTC. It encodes CSVAWQGGYTF.